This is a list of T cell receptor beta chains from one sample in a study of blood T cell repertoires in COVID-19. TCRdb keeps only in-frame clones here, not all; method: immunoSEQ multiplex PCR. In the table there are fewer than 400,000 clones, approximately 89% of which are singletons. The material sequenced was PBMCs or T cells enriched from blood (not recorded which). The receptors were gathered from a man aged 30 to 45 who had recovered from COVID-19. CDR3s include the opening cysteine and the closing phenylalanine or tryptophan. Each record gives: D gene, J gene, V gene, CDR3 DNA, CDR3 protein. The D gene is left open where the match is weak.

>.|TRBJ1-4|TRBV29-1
TGCAGCGTTGATGGAGGGGCAGCTAATGAAAAACTGTTTTTT
CSVDGGAANEKLFF
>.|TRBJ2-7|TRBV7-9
TGTGCCAGCAGCTTAGTTACAGGCAAATACGAGCAGTACTTC
CASSLVTGKYEQYF
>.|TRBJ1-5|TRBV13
TGTGCCAGCAGCTTACGGGCAGGGGAATACAATCAGCCCCAGCATTTT
CASSLRAGEYNQPQHF
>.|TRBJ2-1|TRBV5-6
TGTGCCAGCAGCTTGGAGGTGGGCTCGAGCTCCTACAATGAGCAGTTCTTC
CASSLEVGSSSYNEQFF
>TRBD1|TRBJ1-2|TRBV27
TGTGCCAGCAAGGCGGACAGGGGACTTTTGTATGGCTACACCTTC
CASKADRGLLYGYTF
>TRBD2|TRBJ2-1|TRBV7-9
TGTGCCAGCAGCTTAGCGAGAAGCGGGGGGGCCGGGTACAATGAGCAGTTCTTC
CASSLARSGGAGYNEQFF
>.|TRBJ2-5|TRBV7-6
TGTGCCAGCAGTCCCCGAGAGACCCAGTACTTC
CASSPRETQYF
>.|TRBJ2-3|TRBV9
TGTGCCAGCAGCGTAGCGCTCGAGGGTCTAACAGATACGCAGTATTTT
CASSVALEGLTDTQYF
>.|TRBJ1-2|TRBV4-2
TGTGCCAGCAGCCATAAAACAGACGACCACTATGGCTACACCTTC
CASSHKTDDHYGYTF
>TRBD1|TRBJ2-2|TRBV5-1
TGCGCCAGCAGCTTGGAAGGAAGGGGGCGCACCGGGGAGCTGTTTTTT
CASSLEGRGRTGELFF
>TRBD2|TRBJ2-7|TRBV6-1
TGTGCCAGCAGTCTAGCGGGGGATAGCTCCTACGAGCAGTACTTC
CASSLAGDSSYEQYF
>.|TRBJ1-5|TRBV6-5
TGTGCCAGCAGTTACGGGGGGTCGGGCAATCAGCCCCAGCATTTT
CASSYGGSGNQPQHF
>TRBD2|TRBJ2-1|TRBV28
TGTGCCAGCATGACAAGACTAGCGGGGTACAATGAGCAGTTCTTC
CASMTRLAGYNEQFF
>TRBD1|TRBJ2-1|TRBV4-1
TGCGCCAGCAGCCAAGTAGGACAGGGGGGGGCCTACAATGAGCAGTTCTTC
CASSQVGQGGAYNEQFF
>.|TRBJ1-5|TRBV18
TGTGCCAGCTCACCCGGGGACAACGGTAATCAGCCCCAGCATTTT
CASSPGDNGNQPQHF
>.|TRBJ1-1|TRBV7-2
TGTGCCAGCAGCTCGACCCGGGACACTGAAGCTTTCTTT
CASSSTRDTEAFF
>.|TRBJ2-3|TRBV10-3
TGTGCCATCAGTGAGGTCGGGGGCACAGATACGCAGTATTTT
CAISEVGGTDTQYF
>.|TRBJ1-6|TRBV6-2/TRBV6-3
TGTGCCAGCAGTTACTCCTCCGGTAACCTCCACTTT
CASSYSSGNLHF